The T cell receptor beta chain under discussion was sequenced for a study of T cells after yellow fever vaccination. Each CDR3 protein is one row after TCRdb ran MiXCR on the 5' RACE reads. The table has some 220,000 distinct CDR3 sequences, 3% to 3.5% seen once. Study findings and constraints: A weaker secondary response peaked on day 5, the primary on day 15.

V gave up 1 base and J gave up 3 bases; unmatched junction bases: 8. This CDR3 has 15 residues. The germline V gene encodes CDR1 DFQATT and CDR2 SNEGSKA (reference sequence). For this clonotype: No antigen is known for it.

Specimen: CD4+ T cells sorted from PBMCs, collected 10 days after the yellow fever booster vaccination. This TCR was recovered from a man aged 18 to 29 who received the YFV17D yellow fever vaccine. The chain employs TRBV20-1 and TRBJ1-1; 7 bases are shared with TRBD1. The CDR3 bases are TGCAGTGCTAGAGGCCGACAGGGTAGGGACACTGAAGCTTTCTTT. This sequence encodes CSARGRQGRDTEAFF.